The source of this T cell receptor (beta chain) is a study of shared clonotypes between healthy human individuals. It was around 190 ng DNA, 25,000 to 35,000 T cell genomes, that sorted-subset replicate PCRs used. Method: immunoSEQ multiplex PCR; TCRdb's copy keeps in-frame clones and lacks some. The sample has 1 million to 1.3 million clones, approximately 78% seen once. The CDR3 loop spans 15 amino acids. Germline-derived CDR1 and CDR2 are MNHNS and SASEGT. With V trimmed by 7 bases and J by 3 bases, 8 bases remained unmatched. Specimen: memory CD4+ T cells from PBMCs. Stated subset: CD45RA-negative fraction. This clonotype was sampled from a man younger than 35 in good health. Some clones in this sample may be carry-over from other donors' samples. The chain is built from TRBV6-1 and TRBJ1-4, with 7 nucleotides matching TRBD1. DNA of the CDR3: TGTGCCAGCACCTACAGGGGTCGGCCTAATGAAAAACTGTTTTTT. Translation: CASTYRGRPNEKLFF.